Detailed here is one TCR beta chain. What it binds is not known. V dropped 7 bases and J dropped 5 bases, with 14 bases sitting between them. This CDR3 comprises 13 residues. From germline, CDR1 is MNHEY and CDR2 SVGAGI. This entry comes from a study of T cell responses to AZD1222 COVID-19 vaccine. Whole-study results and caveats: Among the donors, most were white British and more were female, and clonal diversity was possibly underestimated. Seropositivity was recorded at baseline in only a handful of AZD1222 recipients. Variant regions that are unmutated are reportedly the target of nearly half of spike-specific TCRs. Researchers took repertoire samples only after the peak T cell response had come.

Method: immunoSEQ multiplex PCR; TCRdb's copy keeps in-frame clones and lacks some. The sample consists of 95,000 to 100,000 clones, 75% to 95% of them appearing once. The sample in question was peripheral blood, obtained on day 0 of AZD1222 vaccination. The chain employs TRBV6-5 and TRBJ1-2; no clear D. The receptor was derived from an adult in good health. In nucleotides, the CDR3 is TGTGCCAGCAACGAACCGACGAAGTATGGCTACACCTTC. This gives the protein CASNEPTKYGYTF.